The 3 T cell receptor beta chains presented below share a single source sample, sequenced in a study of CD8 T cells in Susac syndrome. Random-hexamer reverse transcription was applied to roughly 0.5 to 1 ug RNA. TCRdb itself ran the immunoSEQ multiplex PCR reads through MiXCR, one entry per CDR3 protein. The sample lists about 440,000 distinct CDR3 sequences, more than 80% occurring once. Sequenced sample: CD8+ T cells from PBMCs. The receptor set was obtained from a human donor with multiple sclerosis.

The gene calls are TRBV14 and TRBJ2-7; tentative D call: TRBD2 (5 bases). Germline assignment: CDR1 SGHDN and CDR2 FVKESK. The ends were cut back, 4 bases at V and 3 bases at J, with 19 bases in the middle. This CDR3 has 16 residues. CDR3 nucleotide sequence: TGTGCCAGCAGCCGGAAAGAGACCCTGGAGGACTACGAGCAGTACTTC. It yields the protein CASSRKETLEDYEQYF.

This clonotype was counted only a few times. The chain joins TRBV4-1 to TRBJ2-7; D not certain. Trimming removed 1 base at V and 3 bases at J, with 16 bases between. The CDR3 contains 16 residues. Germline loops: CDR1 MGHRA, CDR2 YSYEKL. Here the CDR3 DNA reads TGCGCCAGCAGCCAAGCAGACGACTGGGTGGACTACGAGCAGTACTTC. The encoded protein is CASSQADDWVDYEQYF.

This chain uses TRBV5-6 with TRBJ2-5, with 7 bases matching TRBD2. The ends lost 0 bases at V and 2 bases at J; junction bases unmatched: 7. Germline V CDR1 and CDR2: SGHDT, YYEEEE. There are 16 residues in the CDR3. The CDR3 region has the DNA TGTGCCAGCAGCTTGGTTCGAGCTAGCGGACAAGAGACCCAGTACTTC. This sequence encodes CASSLVRASGQETQYF.